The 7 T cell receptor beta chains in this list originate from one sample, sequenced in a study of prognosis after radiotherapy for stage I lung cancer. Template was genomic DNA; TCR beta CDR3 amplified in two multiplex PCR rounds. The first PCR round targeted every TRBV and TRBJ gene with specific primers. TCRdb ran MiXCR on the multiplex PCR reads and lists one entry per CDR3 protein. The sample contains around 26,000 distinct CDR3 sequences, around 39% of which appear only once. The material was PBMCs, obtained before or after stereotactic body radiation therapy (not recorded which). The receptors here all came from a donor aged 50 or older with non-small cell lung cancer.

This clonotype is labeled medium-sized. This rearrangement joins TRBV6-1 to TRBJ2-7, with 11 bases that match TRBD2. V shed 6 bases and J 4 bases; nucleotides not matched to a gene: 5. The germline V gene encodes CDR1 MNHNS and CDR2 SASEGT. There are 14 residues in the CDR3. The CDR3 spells CASRPGTSGYEQYF. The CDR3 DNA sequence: TGTGCCAGCAGACCCGGGACTAGCGGATACGAGCAGTACTTC.

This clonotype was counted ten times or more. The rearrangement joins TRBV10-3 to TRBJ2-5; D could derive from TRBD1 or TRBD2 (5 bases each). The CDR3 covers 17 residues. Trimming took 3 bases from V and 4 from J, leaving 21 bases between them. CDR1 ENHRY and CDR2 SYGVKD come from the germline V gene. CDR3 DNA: TGTGCCATCAGTGACACGGTGAGGGGAGACCCCCCAGAGACCCAGTACTTC. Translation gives CAISDTVRGDPPETQYF.

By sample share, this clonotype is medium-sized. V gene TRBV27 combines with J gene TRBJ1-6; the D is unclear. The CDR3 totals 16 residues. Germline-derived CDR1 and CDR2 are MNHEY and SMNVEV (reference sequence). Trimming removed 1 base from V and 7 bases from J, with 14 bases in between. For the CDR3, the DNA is TGTGCCAGCAGTTTATATTACCCACTTACCAATTCACCCCTCCACTTT. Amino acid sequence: CASSLYYPLTNSPLHF.

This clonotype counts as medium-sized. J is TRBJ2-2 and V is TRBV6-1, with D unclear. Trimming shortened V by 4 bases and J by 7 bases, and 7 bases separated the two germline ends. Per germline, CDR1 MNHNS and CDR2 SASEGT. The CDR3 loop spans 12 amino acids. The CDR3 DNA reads TGTGCCAGCAGTGCCAACTACGGGGAGCTGTTTTTT. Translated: CASSANYGELFF.

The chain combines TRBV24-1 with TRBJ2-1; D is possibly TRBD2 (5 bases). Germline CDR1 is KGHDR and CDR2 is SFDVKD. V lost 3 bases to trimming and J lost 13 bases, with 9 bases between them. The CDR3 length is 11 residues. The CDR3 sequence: CATSDGEYQFF. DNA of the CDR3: TGTGCCACCAGTGATGGGGAGTATCAGTTCTTC.

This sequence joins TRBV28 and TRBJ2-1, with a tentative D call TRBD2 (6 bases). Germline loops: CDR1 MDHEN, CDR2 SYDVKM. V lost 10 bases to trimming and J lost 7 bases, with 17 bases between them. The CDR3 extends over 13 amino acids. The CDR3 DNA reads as TGTGCCATTAATCGGGCGGGATGGAATGAGCAGTTCTTC. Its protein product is CAINRAGWNEQFF.

In DNA form, the CDR3 reads TGCAGTGCTAGAGGTCTATCGGTAGTGGAAGAGACCCAGTACTTC. Translated, it gives CSARGLSVVEETQYF. The chain employs TRBV20-1 and TRBJ2-5; no definite D call. This CDR3 has 15 residues. The V and J ends lost 1 base and 3 bases respectively, with 15 bases between them. Germline V gene lookup returns CDR1 DFQATT and CDR2 SNEGSKA (reference sequence).